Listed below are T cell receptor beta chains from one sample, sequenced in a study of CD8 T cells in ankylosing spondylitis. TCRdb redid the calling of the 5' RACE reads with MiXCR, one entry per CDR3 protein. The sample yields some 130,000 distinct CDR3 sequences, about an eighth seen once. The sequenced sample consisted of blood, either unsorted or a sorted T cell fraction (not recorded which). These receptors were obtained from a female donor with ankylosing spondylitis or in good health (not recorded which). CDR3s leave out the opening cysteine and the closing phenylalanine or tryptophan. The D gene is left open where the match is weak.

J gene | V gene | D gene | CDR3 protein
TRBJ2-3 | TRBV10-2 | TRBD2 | ASRGTSGSSTDTQY
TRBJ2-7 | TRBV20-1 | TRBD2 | SALLAGIRYEQY
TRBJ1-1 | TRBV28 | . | ASIFSTEAF
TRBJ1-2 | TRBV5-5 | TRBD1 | ASSATTGTGGYGYT
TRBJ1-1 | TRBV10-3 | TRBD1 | AIRGQSEAF
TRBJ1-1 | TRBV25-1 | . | ASSGTTGQYHPEAF
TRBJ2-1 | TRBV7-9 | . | ASSERAGGGEQF
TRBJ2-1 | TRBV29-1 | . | SVGGAGEQF
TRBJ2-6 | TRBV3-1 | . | ASSQVSSGANVLT
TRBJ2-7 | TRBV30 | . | AWSRDILYEQY
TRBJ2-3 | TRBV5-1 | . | ASSLAKDTQY
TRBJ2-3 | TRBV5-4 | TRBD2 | ASSLDGTSSTDTQY
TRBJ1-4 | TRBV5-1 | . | ASSLGDINEKLF
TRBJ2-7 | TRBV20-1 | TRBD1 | SAREQGAGYEQY
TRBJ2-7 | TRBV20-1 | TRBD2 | SARTSGSYYEQY
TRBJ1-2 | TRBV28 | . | ASSLEPGSNYGYT
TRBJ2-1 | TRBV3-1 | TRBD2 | ASSQELATSVSNEQF
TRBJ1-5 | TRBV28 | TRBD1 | ASSFGKGAVSYSNQPQH
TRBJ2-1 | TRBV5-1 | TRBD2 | ASSLAAGAPNEQF
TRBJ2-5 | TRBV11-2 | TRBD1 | ASSWQGTGVGETQY
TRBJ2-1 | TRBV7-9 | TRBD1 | ASSPGPGQGTYNEQF
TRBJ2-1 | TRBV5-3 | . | ARSLGRYNEQF
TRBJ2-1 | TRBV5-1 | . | ASSESAGGGNEQF
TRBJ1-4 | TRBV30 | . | AWSVGPGARKLF
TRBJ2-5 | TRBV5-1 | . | ASSLTRLGLQETQY
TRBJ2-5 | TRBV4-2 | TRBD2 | ASSQLTSGQETQY
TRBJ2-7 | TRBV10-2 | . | ASSDARNSYEQY
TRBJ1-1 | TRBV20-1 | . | SVRDLEAF
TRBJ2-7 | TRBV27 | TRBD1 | ASSLGPAGQGYEQY